The 30 T cell receptor beta chains presented below share a single source sample, sequenced in a study of cytomegalovirus exposure and HLA in healthy donors. Primers for the PCR totalled 60 Vbeta and 13 Jbeta. Only in-frame clones appear in the TCRdb table, and some are missing; sequencing was by immunoSEQ multiplex PCR. Its clone listing holds under 50,000 clones. Sequenced material: PBMCs. The source of these receptors is a male donor in good health and CMV-seronegative.

The chain couples TRBV7-2 to TRBJ2-1; 7 nucleotides agree with TRBD1. This CDR3 has 12 residues. Germline CDR1 is SGHTA and CDR2 is FQGNSA. Trimming cost V 6 bases and J 9 bases; bases outside gene matches: 5. The CDR3 region is CASSTTGIEQFF. CDR3 sequence (DNA): TGTGCCAGCAGTACGACAGGGATTGAGCAGTTCTTC.

The genes are TRBV19 and TRBJ2-7; 8 bases map to TRBD1. The CDR3 is made up of 18 amino acids. Germline V gives CDR1 LNHDA, CDR2 SQIVND (reference sequence). Unmatched junction bases numbered 19, after V lost 9 bases and J lost 0 bases. The CDR3 loop reads CASSKSTGGAISSYEQYF. The CDR3 coding sequence is TGTGCCAGCTCCAAAAGCACAGGGGGTGCCATTAGCTCCTACGAGCAGTACTTC.

J is TRBJ2-3 and V is TRBV11-3; 9 bases are a match to TRBD2. Trimming cost V 4 bases and J 4 bases; bases outside gene matches: 6. The CDR3 loop spans 15 amino acids. CDR1 SGHNT and CDR2 YENEEA come from the germline V gene. CDR3 residues: CASSSGGGAPDTQYF. In DNA, the CDR3 is TGTGCCAGCAGCTCCGGCGGGGGGGCCCCAGATACGCAGTATTTT.

The chain uses TRBV7-2 and TRBJ2-2; D remains unclear. Germline V CDR1 and CDR2: SGHTA, FQGNSA. Trimming took 0 bases from V and 4 from J, leaving 6 bases between them. The CDR3 is 14 residues long. As DNA, the CDR3 is TGTGCCAGCAGCTTAGCGACTCCCACCGGGGAGCTGTTTTTT. This codes for CASSLATPTGELFF.

The chain couples TRBV15 to TRBJ1-5, with TRBD1 matching over 11 bases. Germline CDR1 is LNHNV and CDR2 is YYDKDF (reference sequence). CDR3 size: 16 residues. With 7 bases clipped from V and 4 bases from J, the junction kept 9 bases outside the gene matches. The CDR3 DNA follows: TGTGCCACCAAGGATCCGGACAGGGGGCGTAATCAGCCCCAGCATTTT. As protein: CATKDPDRGRNQPQHF. Filled out from reference TRBV15 and TRBJ1-5, the complete variable domain reads DAMVIQNPRYQVTQFGKPVTLSCSQTLNHNVMYWYQQKSSQAPKLLFHYYDKDFNNEADTPDNFQSRRPNTSFCFLDIRSPGLGDTAMYLCATKDPDRGRNQPQHFGDGTRLSIL.

The chain is built from TRBV30 and TRBJ2-2; 8 nucleotides agree with TRBD1. Germline assignment: CDR1 GTSNPN and CDR2 SVGIG (reference sequence). Trimming at V came to 1 base and at J to 5 bases, leaving 6 bases not matched to a gene. The CDR3 is made up of 15 amino acids. The CDR3 here is CAWSGGTGPTGELFF. In DNA form, the CDR3 reads TGTGCCTGGAGTGGGGGGACAGGCCCGACCGGGGAGCTGTTTTTT.

The rearrangement joins TRBV19 to TRBJ2-3; the match to TRBD2 covers 11 bases. The CDR3 loop spans 15 amino acids. Germline CDR1 is LNHDA and CDR2 is SQIVND (reference sequence). The trim removed 4 bases at V and 7 bases at J, leaving 7 bases unmatched. CDR3 sequence: CASSTTSGGRHTQYF. The CDR3 DNA sequence: TGTGCCAGTAGTACCACTAGCGGGGGCCGTCATACGCAGTATTTT.

This sequence joins TRBV19 and TRBJ2-7; TRBD1 agrees at 10 bases. Per germline, CDR1 LNHDA and CDR2 SQIVND (reference sequence). The V and J ends lost 4 bases and 2 bases, in that order; junction bases with no gene match: 5. The CDR3 extends over 15 amino acids. In nucleotides, the CDR3 is TGTGCCAGTAGTACACGGACAGGGGGTGCCTACGAGCAGTACTTC. It yields the protein CASSTRTGGAYEQYF.

The V and J genes are TRBV5-1 and TRBJ2-7; D uncertain. The germline V and J ends were trimmed by 5 bases and 2 bases, with 14 bases remaining between them. The germline V gene encodes CDR1 SGHRS and CDR2 YFSETQ. The CDR3 runs 14 residues. CDR3 sequence: CASSLLERAYEQYF. CDR3 in DNA: TGCGCCAGCAGTCTGCTAGAGCGCGCCTACGAGCAGTACTTC.

This rearrangement joins TRBV7-2 to TRBJ2-2, with TRBD1 identical over 7 bases. The V gene end was trimmed by 3 bases and the J gene end by 7 bases; junction bases not matched to a gene: 5. CDR3 size: 14 residues. In germline, CDR1 is SGHTA, CDR2 FQGNSA. CDR3 sequence (DNA): TGTGCCAGCAGCTTCCGACAGGGTGGCGGGGAGCTGTTTTTT. Translation: CASSFRQGGGELFF.

The chain uses TRBV6-5 and TRBJ2-1; 8 bases are a match to TRBD1. The V and J ends lost 4 bases and 12 bases, in that order; junction bases with no gene match: 11. Germline V gene sequence: CDR1 MNHEY, CDR2 SVGAGI. This CDR3 region has 14 residues. The CDR3 region is CASSFDRGARGQFF. CDR3 bases: TGTGCCAGCAGTTTCGACAGGGGCGCCCGTGGGCAGTTCTTC.

The chain has TRBV11-2 and TRBJ1-6; no reliable D call. The CDR3 runs 17 residues. V shed 5 bases and J shed 4 bases, with 18 bases lying between them. Germline CDR1 SGHAT, CDR2 FQNNGV. Written as DNA, the CDR3 is TGTGCCAGCAGCCCTGTGTATTCGGTTATATATAATTCACCCCTCCACTTT. This sequence encodes CASSPVYSVIYNSPLHF.

The chain's CDR3 is CASSLVLAGNEQFF. In DNA, the CDR3 is TGTGCCAGCAGCTTAGTCCTAGCGGGTAATGAGCAGTTCTTC. The chain combines TRBV7-9 with TRBJ2-1, with 8 bases aligning to TRBD2. The V gene's germline CDR1 is SEHNR and CDR2 FQNEAQ (reference sequence). Germline trimming cut 1 base from V and 7 bases from J; bases unmatched to any gene: 3. There are 14 residues in the CDR3.

The V gene is TRBV15, the J gene TRBJ2-2; the D gene is possibly TRBD1 (6 bases). V lost 1 base and J lost 0, with 6 bases in between. Germline V gene data show CDR1 as LNHNV and CDR2 as YYDKDF (reference sequence). The CDR3 is 15 residues long. CDR3 residues: CATSRGDTNTGELFF. CDR3 sequence (DNA): TGTGCCACCAGCAGAGGGGACACGAACACCGGGGAGCTGTTTTTT.

This rearrangement joins TRBV6-5 to TRBJ1-5, with 9 nucleotides matching TRBD1. The CDR3 runs 15 residues. V shed 6 bases and J 4 bases; nucleotides not matched to a gene: 7. Germline CDR1 MNHEY, CDR2 SVGAGI. CDR3 DNA sequence: TGTGCCAGCAGATCCTTTGGGACAGGGAATCAGCCCCAGCATTTT. It yields the protein CASRSFGTGNQPQHF.

This chain links TRBV4-1 with TRBJ2-7; 7 positions agree with TRBD1. Germline lookup yields CDR1 MGHRA and CDR2 YSYEKL. The junction had 7 bases not matched to a gene; V was cut back by 2 bases and J by 3 bases. The CDR3 runs to 15 residues. The CDR3 spells CASSQNPTGVYEQYF. CDR3 sequence (DNA): TGCGCCAGCAGCCAAAACCCCACAGGGGTCTACGAGCAGTACTTC.

The chain is built from TRBV14 and TRBJ1-1, with a weak D call TRBD1 (5 bases). The CDR3 sequence is 13 residues long. Trimming pared 2 bases from V and 11 bases from J, leaving 15 bases between. The germline V gene encodes CDR1 SGHDN and CDR2 FVKESK. CDR3 nucleotides: TGTGCCAGCAGCCAACGGAGGGATGGGGGGGCTTTCTTT. Its translation is CASSQRRDGGAFF.

The chain joins TRBV6-1 to TRBJ1-3, with 7 bases matching TRBD1. CDR1 and CDR2 (germline): MNHNS, SASEGT. V was clipped by 6 bases and J by 11 bases; unmatched bases: 7. The CDR3 consists of 12 residues. CDR3 loop: CASRPQGIAIYF. CDR3 sequence (DNA): TGTGCCAGCAGACCACAGGGGATTGCCATATATTTT.

V gene TRBV29-1 combines with J gene TRBJ1-5; no firm D call. V lost 2 bases to trimming and J lost 9 bases, with 14 bases between them. The CDR3 length is 13 residues. The V gene's germline CDR1 is SQVTM and CDR2 ANQGSEA. In DNA, the CDR3 is TGCAGCGTTGAATTGGAGGTCGGGGTGCCCCAGCATTTT. As protein: CSVELEVGVPQHF.

The chain has TRBV10-1 and TRBJ2-5; 7 bases fit TRBD2. Trimming removed 3 bases from V and 1 base from J; junction bases left unmatched: 2. This CDR3 is 14 amino acids long. Germline CDR1 WNHNN, CDR2 SYGVQD (reference sequence). This chain's CDR3 is CASSDGGSQETQYF. Written as DNA, the CDR3 is TGCGCCAGCAGTGACGGGGGGAGCCAAGAGACCCAGTACTTC.

The rearrangement joins TRBV5-4 to TRBJ2-2; 8 nucleotides line up with TRBD1. This CDR3 is 16 amino acids long. Germline V gene lookup returns CDR1 SGHNT and CDR2 YYREEE (reference sequence). J gave up 1 base and V 1 base, and 3 bases lay outside the gene matches. The CDR3 DNA sequence: TGTGCCAGCAGCTTGTCCAGGGGGCTGAACACCGGGGAGCTGTTTTTT. Translation: CASSLSRGLNTGELFF.

This chain joins TRBV29-1 and TRBJ2-7; D possibly corresponds to TRBD1 (6 bases). Deletions cut 6 bases from V and 4 bases from J, with 10 bases between. This CDR3 has 11 amino acids. CDR1 is SQVTM and CDR2 is ANQGSEA in the germline V gene. For the CDR3, the DNA is TGCAGCGTGCGACAGGAATACGAGCAGTACTTC. Its protein product is CSVRQEYEQYF.

This rearrangement joins TRBV7-9 to TRBJ2-1; tentative D call: TRBD2 (6 bases). CDR3 length: 13 residues. In germline, CDR1 is SEHNR, CDR2 FQNEAQ (reference sequence). V lost 5 bases, J lost 8 bases, and 13 bases lay in between. The CDR3 DNA reads TGTGCCAGCAGCCCGCAAGCTAGCGATGAGCAGTTCTTC. It codes for CASSPQASDEQFF.

The chain has TRBV11-2 and TRBJ2-1; TRBD2 matches at 9 bases. This CDR3 is 18 amino acids long. Trimming cost V 4 bases and J 7 bases; bases outside gene matches: 17. Germline V gene data show CDR1 as SGHAT and CDR2 as FQNNGV. CDR3 sequence reads: CASSSAAGSAGGRNEQFF. The CDR3 DNA sequence: TGTGCCAGCAGCTCGGCCGCCGGCTCAGCGGGGGGTAGGAATGAGCAGTTCTTC.

The gene calls are TRBV19 and TRBJ1-1; 8 bases align to TRBD1. The germline gives CDR1 LNHDA, CDR2 SQIVND (reference sequence). V was pared by 8 bases and J by 0 bases, with 8 bases of the junction left unmatched. This CDR3 region has 15 residues. The CDR3 sequence: CASSDRGLMNTEAFF. CDR3 bases: TGTGCCAGTTCCGACAGGGGCTTGATGAACACTGAAGCTTTCTTT.

The gene calls are TRBV25-1 and TRBJ2-5; 8 bases line up with TRBD1. The V gene end was trimmed by 1 base and the J gene end by 4 bases; junction bases not matched to a gene: 8. The CDR3 is made up of 16 amino acids. Germline V gene lookup returns CDR1 MGHDK and CDR2 SYGVNS. CDR3 residues: CASSEWGQGAGETQYF. The CDR3 nucleotides are TGTGCCAGCAGTGAATGGGGGCAGGGGGCCGGAGAGACCCAGTACTTC.

The chain has TRBV19 and TRBJ1-2; no clear D gene. The germline V gene has CDR1 LNHDA and CDR2 SQIVND (reference sequence). The CDR3 consists of 15 residues. The V gene lost 0 bases and the J gene lost 7 bases, with 15 bases spanning the gap. For the CDR3, the DNA is TGTGCCAGTAGTATAGAAGGACTGCTTGCCGGTGGCTACACCTTC. Its translation: CASSIEGLLAGGYTF.

V gene TRBV2 combines with J gene TRBJ1-6, with 8 bases that match TRBD1. The CDR3 is 16 residues long. Germline V gene data show CDR1 as SNHLY and CDR2 as FYNNEI. The V and J ends lost 7 bases and 10 bases, in that order; junction bases with no gene match: 15. The CDR3 sequence: CASTNAGQGSYSPLHF. CDR3 DNA sequence: TGTGCCAGCACCAACGCCGGACAGGGTAGTTACTCACCCCTCCACTTT.

The J gene is TRBJ1-1, the V gene TRBV15; D is perhaps TRBD1 (6 bases). The CDR3 runs to 12 residues. Germline CDR1 reads LNHNV; CDR2 reads YYDKDF (reference sequence). The V end was cut by 3 bases, the J end by 5 bases, with 7 bases between. Written as DNA, the CDR3 is TGTGCCACCAGCAGCGACAGGACTGAAGCTTTCTTT. Translating it yields CATSSDRTEAFF.

This chain uses TRBV30 with TRBJ1-2; D unclear. V lost 4 bases to trimming and J lost 4 bases, with 13 bases between them. This CDR3 has 13 residues. CDR1 is GTSNPN, CDR2 SVGIG, per germline (reference sequence). The CDR3 is CAWNYARGYGYTF. CDR3 bases: TGTGCCTGGAATTATGCCCGGGGCTATGGCTACACCTTC. Based on the CDR3 plus reference TRBV30 and TRBJ1-2, the full variable domain is SQTIHQWPATLVQPVGSPLSLECTVEGTSNPNLYWYRQAAGRGLQLLFYSVGIGQISSEVPQNLSASRPQDRQFILSSKKLLLSDSGFYLCAWNYARGYGYTFGSGTRLTVV.